This T cell receptor beta chain was sequenced in a study of shared clonotypes between healthy human individuals. CD45RO-negative cells were positively selected for CCR7, leaving out terminally differentiated effector memory CD45RA+ cells. The method was immunoSEQ multiplex PCR; TCRdb's version includes in-frame clones alone and lacks a portion of them. The sample comprises some 2 million clones, over 85% of which are singletons, and around 1% rests with the top ten. In germline, CDR1 is MNHEY, CDR2 SMNVEV (reference sequence). The CDR3 is made up of 16 amino acids. Between the trimmed V and J ends, which lost 0 bases and 4 bases, there was a span of 12 bases.

The chain couples TRBV27 to TRBJ1-4; D possibly corresponds to TRBD1 (6 bases). The clonotype was recovered from a man aged 18 to 35 in good health. The sequenced material came from naive CD8+ T cells sorted from blood. The CDR3 DNA reads as TGTGCCAGCAGTTTATCGGGGGGGGCGAGTAATGAAAAACTGTTTTTT. Residues: CASSLSGGASNEKLFF.